This T cell receptor beta chain was found in a study of blood T cell repertoires in COVID-19. Whole-study context: Specimens from acute and convalescent COVID-19 originated in the United States, Italy and Spain.

The CDR3 totals 11 residues. Assay used: immunoSEQ multiplex PCR; TCRdb lists only in-frame clones, some missing. The sample records approximately 130,000 clones, approximately 84% being singletons. This TCR was sampled from a human donor in a cohort sampled during active COVID-19. The sequencing sample was made of peripheral blood. The V call is TRBV21-1, the J call TRBJ2-7; the tabulated D call, TRBD2, remains unverified against the DNA. TRBV21-1 is flagged as a pseudogene. CDR3 in DNA: TGTGCCAGCAGCAAAAGGCGACTAGCGGGGTTT. Translation gives CASSKRRLAGF.